These 10 T cell receptor beta chains originate from one sample sequenced in a study of blood T cell repertoires in COVID-19. Clones were sequenced by immunoSEQ multiplex PCR, and TCRdb holds only the in-frame ones, with some missing. Here the sample spans some 99,000 clones, 75% to 85% being singletons. Sequencing input: peripheral blood. The receptor set was obtained from an elderly woman with active or convalescent COVID-19.

The chain recombines TRBV5-6 with TRBJ2-5; the D gene is possibly TRBD2 (6 bases). This CDR3 is 13 amino acids long. Germline-derived CDR1 and CDR2 are SGHDT and YYEEEE. V was pared by 4 bases and J by 5 bases, with 12 bases between. This chain's CDR3 is CASSPGVGETQYF. CDR3 DNA sequence: TGTGCCAGCAGCCCGGGAGTCGGGGAGACCCAGTACTTC.

This clone was seen only once. The gene calls are TRBV6-1 and TRBJ1-1; perhaps TRBD1 as D (6 bases). V lost 0 bases, J lost 3 bases, and 17 bases lay in between. The CDR3 sequence is 17 residues long. Germline V gives CDR1 MNHNS, CDR2 SASEGT. CDR3 sequence (DNA): TGTGCCAGCAGTGAAGCTTGGGGGCGCTTTTCGGACACTGAAGCTTTCTTT. This gives the protein CASSEAWGRFSDTEAFF.

The CDR3 sequence is CASSQATTEKLFF. Here the CDR3 DNA reads TGTGCCAGCAGCCAGGCGACGACAGAAAAACTGTTTTTT. The chain is built from TRBV4-2 and TRBJ1-4; D gene ambiguous. Trimming took 3 bases from V and 8 from J, leaving 10 bases between them. This CDR3 has 13 amino acids. The V gene's germline CDR1 is LGHNA and CDR2 YNFKEQ.

The chain has TRBV19 and TRBJ2-6; D ambiguous. The CDR3 is made up of 15 amino acids. Germline V gene data show CDR1 as LNHDA and CDR2 as SQIVND (reference sequence). Trimming shortened V by 9 bases and J by 2 bases, and 14 bases separated the two germline ends. The CDR3 region has the DNA TGTGCCAGCACTATTCCCCCTGCTGGGGCCAACGTCCTGACTTTC. Encoded protein: CASTIPPAGANVLTF.

The chain employs TRBV19 and TRBJ1-5; D gene uncertain. Trimming removed 3 bases at V and 4 bases at J, with 13 bases between. CDR3 length: 15 residues. In germline, CDR1 is LNHDA, CDR2 SQIVND (reference sequence). Written as DNA, the CDR3 is TGTGCCAGTAGTATGTGGCGCGCGGGTAATCAGCCCCAGCATTTT. Translated: CASSMWRAGNQPQHF.

CDR3 in amino acids: CATSDFTTGTNEQFF. The CDR3, as DNA: TGTGCCACCAGTGATTTTACGACAGGGACGAATGAGCAGTTCTTC. The chain couples TRBV24-1 to TRBJ2-1, with TRBD1 matching 7 bases. Looked up from germline, CDR1 is KGHDR and CDR2 is SFDVKD. This CDR3 contains 15 residues. Trimming at V came to 1 base and at J to 7 bases, leaving 6 bases not matched to a gene.

This chain uses TRBV19 with TRBJ2-3; TRBD2 might be the D (6 bases). The CDR3 runs to 16 residues. Germline CDR1 reads LNHDA; CDR2 reads SQIVND (reference sequence). V was shortened by 5 bases and J by 5 bases, with 20 bases between the two germline ends. CDR3: CASSWDSLRKGDTQYF. The DNA for the CDR3 is TGTGCCAGTAGTTGGGACTCACTTAGGAAAGGAGATACGCAGTATTTT.

V and J are TRBV28 and TRBJ1-2, with 8 bases matching TRBD1. J lost 6 bases, V lost 3 bases, and 9 bases had no gene match. The V gene's germline CDR1 is MDHEN and CDR2 SYDVKM. The CDR3 runs 15 residues. CDR3 amino acids: CASSLSRTGGNGYTF. CDR3 nucleotide sequence: TGTGCCAGCAGTTTGTCTAGAACAGGGGGGAATGGCTACACCTTC.

This chain connects TRBV5-1 to TRBJ2-1, with D perhaps TRBD2 (5 bases). CDR1 is SGHRS and CDR2 is YFSETQ in the germline V gene. V was clipped by 3 bases and J by 8 bases, with 15 bases between them. CDR3 length: 14 amino acids. CDR3 nucleotide sequence: TGCGCCAGCAGCTGGACTCCTACGGTCGATGAGCAGTTCTTC. Protein: CASSWTPTVDEQFF. The full variable domain, with the rest looked up from reference TRBV5-1 and TRBJ2-1, is KAGVTQTPRYLIKTRGQQVTLSCSPISGHRSVSWYQQTPGQGLQFLFEYFSETQRNKGNFPGRFSGRQFSNSRSEMNVSTLELGDSALYLCASSWTPTVDEQFFGPGTRLTVL.

The J gene is TRBJ1-2, the V gene TRBV27; 11 nucleotides agree with TRBD1. With V trimmed by 3 bases and J by 7 bases, 4 bases remained unmatched. Germline V lookup: CDR1 MNHEY, CDR2 SMNVEV (reference sequence). This CDR3 spans 14 amino acids. This CDR3 is CASSFGQGAFGYTF. The CDR3 bases are TGTGCCAGCAGTTTCGGACAGGGGGCCTTTGGCTACACCTTC.